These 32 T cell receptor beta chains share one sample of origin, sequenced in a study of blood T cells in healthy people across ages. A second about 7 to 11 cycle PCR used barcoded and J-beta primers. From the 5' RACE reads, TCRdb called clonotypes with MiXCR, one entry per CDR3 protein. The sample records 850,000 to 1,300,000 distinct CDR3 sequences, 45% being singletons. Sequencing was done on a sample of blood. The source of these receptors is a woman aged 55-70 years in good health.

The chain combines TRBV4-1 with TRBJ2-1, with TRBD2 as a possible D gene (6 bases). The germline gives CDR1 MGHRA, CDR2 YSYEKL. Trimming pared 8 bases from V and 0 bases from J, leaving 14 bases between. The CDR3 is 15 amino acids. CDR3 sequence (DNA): TGCGCCAGCGGCCGGGGGAGTCCCTCCTACAATGAGCAGTTCTTC. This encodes CASGRGSPSYNEQFF.

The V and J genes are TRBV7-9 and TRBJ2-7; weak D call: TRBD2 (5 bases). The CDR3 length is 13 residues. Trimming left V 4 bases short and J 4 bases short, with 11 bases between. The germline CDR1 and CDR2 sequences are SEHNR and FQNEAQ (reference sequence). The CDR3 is CASSSNREYEQYF. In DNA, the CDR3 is TGTGCCAGCAGCTCGAATCGGGAATACGAGCAGTACTTC. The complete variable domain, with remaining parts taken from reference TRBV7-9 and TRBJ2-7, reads DTGVSQNPRHKITKRGQNVTFRCDPISEHNRLYWYRQTLGQGPEFLTYFQNEAQLEKSRLLSDRFSAERPKGSFSTLEIQRTEQGDSAMYLCASSSNREYEQYFGPGTRLTVT.

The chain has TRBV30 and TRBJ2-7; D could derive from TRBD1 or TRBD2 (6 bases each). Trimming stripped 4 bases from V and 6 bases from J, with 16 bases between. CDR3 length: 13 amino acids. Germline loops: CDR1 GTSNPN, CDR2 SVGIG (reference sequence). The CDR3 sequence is CAWNRLGGGEQYF. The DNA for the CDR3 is TGTGCCTGGAACAGACTAGGAGGGGGCGAGCAGTACTTC.

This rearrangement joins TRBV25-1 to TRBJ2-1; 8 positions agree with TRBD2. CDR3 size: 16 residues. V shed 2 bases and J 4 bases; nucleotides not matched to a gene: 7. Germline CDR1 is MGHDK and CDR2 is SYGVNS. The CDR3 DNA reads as TGTGCCAGCAGTGAAGTTGTGGGACTAGGATACAATGAGCAGTTCTTC. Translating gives CASSEVVGLGYNEQFF.

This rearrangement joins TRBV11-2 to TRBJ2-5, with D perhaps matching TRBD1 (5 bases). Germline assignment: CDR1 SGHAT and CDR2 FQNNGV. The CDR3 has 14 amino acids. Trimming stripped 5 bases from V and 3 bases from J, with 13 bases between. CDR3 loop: CASSAAGPKETQYF. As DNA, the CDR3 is TGTGCCAGCAGCGCGGCAGGGCCAAAAGAGACCCAGTACTTC.

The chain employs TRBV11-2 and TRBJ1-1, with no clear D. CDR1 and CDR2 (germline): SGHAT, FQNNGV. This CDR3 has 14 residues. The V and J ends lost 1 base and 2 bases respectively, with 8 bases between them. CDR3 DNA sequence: TGTGCCAGCAGCTTAGCATGGGCCAACACTGAAGCTTTCTTT. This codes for CASSLAWANTEAFF.

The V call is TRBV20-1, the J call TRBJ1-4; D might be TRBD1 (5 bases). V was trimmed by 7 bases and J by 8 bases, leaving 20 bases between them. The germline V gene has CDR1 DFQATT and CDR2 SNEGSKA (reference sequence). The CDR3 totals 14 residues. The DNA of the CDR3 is TGCAGTGTTTCTCCAGGGTCTCTTGGCGAAAAACTGTTTTTT. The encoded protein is CSVSPGSLGEKLFF.

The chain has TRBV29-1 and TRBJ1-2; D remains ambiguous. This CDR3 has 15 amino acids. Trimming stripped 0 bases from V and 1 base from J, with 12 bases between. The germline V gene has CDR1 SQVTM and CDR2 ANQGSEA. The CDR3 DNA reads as TGCAGCGTTGAAGATCTTCGTGTCCTTAACTATGGCTACACCTTC. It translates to CSVEDLRVLNYGYTF.

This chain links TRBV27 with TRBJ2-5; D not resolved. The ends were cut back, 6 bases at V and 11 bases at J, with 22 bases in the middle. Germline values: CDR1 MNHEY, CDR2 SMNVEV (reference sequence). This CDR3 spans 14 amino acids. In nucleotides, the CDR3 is TGTGCCAGCAGATGGGGTAACTCCTACAATGAGCAGTACTTC. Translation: CASRWGNSYNEQYF.

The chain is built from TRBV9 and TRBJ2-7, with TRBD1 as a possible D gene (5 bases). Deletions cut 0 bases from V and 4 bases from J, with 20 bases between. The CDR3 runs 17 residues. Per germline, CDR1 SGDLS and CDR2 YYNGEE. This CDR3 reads CASSVDERQSTDYEQYF. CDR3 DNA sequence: TGTGCCAGCAGCGTAGATGAAAGACAGAGCACAGATTACGAGCAGTACTTC.

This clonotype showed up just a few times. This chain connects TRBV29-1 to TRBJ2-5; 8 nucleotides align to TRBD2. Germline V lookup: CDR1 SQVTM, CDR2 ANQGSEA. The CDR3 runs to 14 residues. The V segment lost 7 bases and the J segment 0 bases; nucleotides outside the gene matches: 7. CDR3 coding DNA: TGCAGCGGGGCGGGGACTAGGGACCAAGAGACCCAGTACTTC. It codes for CSGAGTRDQETQYF.

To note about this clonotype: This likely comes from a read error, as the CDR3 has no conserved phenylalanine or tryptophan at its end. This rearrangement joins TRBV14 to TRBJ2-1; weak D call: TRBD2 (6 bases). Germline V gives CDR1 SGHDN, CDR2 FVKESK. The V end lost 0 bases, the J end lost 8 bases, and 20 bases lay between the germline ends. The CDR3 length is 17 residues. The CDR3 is CASSQDDILLTGDEQFV. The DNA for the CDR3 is TGTGCCAGCAGCCAAGATGACATACTCCTTACGGGGGATGAGCAGTTCGTC.

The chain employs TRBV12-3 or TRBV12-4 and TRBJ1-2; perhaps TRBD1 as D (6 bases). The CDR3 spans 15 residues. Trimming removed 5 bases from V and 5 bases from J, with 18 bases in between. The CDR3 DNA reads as TGTGCCAGCAGTCCGGGGGGGGCAATGGAATATGGCTACACCTTC. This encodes CASSPGGAMEYGYTF.

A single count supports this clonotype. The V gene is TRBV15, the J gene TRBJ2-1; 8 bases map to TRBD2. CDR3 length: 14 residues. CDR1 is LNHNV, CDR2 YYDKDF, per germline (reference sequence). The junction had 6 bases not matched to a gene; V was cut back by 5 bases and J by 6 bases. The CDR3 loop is CATSSGTSPNEQFF. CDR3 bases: TGTGCCACCAGCTCCGGGACTAGTCCCAATGAGCAGTTCTTC.

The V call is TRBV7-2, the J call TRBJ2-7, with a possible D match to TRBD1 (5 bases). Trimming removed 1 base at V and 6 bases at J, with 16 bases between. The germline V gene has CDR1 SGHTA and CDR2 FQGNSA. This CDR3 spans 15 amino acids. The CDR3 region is CASSLVGQGSTEQYF. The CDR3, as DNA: TGTGCCAGCAGCTTAGTCGGACAAGGGTCTACCGAGCAGTACTTC. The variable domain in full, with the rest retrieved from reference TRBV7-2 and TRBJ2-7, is GAGVSQSPSNKVTEKGKDVELRCDPISGHTALYWYRQSLGQGLEFLIYFQGNSAPDKSGLPSDRFSAERTGGSVSTLTIQRTQQEDSAVYLCASSLVGQGSTEQYFGPGTRLTVT.

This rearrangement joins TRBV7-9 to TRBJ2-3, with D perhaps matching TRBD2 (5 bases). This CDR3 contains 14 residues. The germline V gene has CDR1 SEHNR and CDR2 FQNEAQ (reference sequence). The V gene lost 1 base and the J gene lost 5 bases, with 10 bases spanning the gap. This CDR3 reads CASSLVGGGDTQYF. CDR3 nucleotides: TGTGCCAGCAGCTTAGTCGGAGGAGGAGATACGCAGTATTTT.

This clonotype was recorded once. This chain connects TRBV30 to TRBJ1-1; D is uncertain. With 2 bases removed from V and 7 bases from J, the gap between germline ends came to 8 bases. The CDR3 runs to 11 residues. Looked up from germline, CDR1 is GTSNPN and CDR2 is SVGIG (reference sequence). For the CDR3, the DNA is TGTGCCTGGAGTAAATATGTTGAAGCTTTCTTT. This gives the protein CAWSKYVEAFF.

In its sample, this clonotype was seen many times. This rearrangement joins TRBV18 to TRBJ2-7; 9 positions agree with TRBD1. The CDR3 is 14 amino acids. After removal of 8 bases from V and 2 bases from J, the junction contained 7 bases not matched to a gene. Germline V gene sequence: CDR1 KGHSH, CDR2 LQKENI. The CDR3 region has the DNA TGTGCCAGCAGTCCCGGGACAGGGCCCTACGAGCAGTACTTC. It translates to CASSPGTGPYEQYF.

CDR3 nucleotides: TGCAGTGCTGGGGGGGGCTTGGGTGCCTACAATGAGCAGTTCTTC. Translating it yields CSAGGGLGAYNEQFF. The V gene is TRBV20-1, the J gene TRBJ2-1; a weak D match, TRBD2 (7 bases). The germline V and J ends were trimmed by 5 bases and 2 bases, with 16 bases remaining between them. There are 15 residues in the CDR3. Germline V gene lookup returns CDR1 DFQATT and CDR2 SNEGSKA (reference sequence).

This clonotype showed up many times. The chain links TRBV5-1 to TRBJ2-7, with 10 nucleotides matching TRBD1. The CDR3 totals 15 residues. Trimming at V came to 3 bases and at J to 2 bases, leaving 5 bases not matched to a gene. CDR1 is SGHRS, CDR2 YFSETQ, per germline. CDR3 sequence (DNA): TGCGCCAGCAGCTATGGGACAGGGGACGCCTACGAGCAGTACTTC. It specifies CASSYGTGDAYEQYF.

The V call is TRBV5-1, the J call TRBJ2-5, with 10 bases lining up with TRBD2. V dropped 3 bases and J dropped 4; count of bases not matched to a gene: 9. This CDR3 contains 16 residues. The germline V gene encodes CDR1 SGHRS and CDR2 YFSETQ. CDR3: CASSSNKLAGAETQYF. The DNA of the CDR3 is TGCGCCAGCAGCTCAAACAAGCTAGCGGGAGCAGAGACCCAGTACTTC.

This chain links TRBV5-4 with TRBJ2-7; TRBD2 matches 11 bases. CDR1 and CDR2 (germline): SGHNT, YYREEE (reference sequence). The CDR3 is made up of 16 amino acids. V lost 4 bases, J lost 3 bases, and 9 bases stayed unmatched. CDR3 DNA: TGTGCCAGCAGCCGTTCGACTAGCGGGACTCTCTACGAGCAGTACTTC. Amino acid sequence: CASSRSTSGTLYEQYF.

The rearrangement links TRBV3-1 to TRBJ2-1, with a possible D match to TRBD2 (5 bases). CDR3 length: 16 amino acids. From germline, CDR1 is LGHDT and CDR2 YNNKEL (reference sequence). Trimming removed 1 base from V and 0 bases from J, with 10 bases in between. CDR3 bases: TGTGCCAGCAGCCAAGGAAGGGAGAGCTCCTACAATGAGCAGTTCTTC. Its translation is CASSQGRESSYNEQFF.

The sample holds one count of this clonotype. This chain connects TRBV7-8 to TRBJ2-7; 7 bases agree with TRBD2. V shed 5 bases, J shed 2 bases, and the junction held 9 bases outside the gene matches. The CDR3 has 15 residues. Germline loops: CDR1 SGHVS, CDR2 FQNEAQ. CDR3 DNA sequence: TGTGCCAGCAGCAGATGGGAGGGCCTGGCCTACGAGCAGTACTTC. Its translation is CASSRWEGLAYEQYF.

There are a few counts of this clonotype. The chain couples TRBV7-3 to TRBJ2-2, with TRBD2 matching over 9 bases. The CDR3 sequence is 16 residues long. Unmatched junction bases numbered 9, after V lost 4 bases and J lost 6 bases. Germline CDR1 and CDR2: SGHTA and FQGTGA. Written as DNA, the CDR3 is TGTGCCAGCAGCTCCGTAGCGGGAGCGGCAGCCGGGGAGCTGTTTTTT. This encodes CASSSVAGAAAGELFF.

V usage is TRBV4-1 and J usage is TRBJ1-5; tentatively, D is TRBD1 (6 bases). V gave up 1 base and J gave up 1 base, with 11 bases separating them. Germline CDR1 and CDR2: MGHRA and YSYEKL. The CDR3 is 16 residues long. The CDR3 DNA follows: TGCGCCAGCAGCCAAGGGCGGGGACACAGCAATCAGCCCCAGCATTTT. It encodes CASSQGRGHSNQPQHF.

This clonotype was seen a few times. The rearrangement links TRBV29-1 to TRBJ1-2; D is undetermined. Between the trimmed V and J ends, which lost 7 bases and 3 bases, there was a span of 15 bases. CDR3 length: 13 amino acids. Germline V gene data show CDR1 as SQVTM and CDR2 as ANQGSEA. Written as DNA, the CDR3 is TGCAGCGCCGGGGTCGGGGTTGACTATGGCTACACCTTC. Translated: CSAGVGVDYGYTF.

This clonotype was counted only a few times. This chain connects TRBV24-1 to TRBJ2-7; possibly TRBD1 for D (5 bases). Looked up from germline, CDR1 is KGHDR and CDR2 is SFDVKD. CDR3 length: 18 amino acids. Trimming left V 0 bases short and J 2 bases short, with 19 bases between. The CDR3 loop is CATSDLVGRTLCTYEQYF. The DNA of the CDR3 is TGTGCCACCAGTGATTTGGTGGGGCGCACACTATGCACCTACGAGCAGTACTTC.

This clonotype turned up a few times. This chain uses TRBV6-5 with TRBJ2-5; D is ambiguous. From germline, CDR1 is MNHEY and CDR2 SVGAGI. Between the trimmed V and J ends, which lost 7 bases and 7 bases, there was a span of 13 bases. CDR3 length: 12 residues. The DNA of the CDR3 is TGTGCCAGCAAGGCTGAGCTAGGGACCCAGTACTTC. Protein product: CASKAELGTQYF.

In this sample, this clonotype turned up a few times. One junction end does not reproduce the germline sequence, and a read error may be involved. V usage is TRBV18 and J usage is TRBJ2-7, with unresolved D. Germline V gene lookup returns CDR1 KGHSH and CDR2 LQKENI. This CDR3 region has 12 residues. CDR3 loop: CASAPSTYEQYF. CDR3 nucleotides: TGTGCCAGCGCACCTTCCACCTACGAGCAGTACTTC.

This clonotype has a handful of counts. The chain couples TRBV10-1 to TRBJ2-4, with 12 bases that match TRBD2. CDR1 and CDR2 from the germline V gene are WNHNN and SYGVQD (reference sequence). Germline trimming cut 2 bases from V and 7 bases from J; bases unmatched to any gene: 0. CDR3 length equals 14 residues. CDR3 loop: CASSETSGGNIQYF. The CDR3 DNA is TGCGCCAGCAGTGAGACTAGCGGGGGGAACATTCAGTACTTC.

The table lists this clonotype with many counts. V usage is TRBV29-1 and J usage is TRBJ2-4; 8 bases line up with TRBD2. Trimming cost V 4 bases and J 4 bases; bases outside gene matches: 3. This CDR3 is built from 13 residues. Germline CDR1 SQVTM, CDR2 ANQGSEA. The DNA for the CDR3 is TGCAGCGTTGCCAGCGGGAGAAAAAACATTCAGTACTTC. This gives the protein CSVASGRKNIQYF.